The 15 T cell receptor beta chains listed next were all sequenced from one sample in a study of cytomegalovirus exposure and HLA in healthy donors. Method: immunoSEQ multiplex PCR; TCRdb's copy keeps in-frame clones and lacks some. The sample shows some 250,000 clones, around 89% of them seen only once. Sequenced input: PBMCs. These receptor sequences come from a woman between 18 and 30 years old in good health and CMV-seronegative.

The chain couples TRBV14 to TRBJ1-4, with 7 nucleotides matching TRBD1. The CDR3 spans 14 residues. Germline trimming cut 4 bases from V and 6 bases from J; bases unmatched to any gene: 5. Germline V CDR1 and CDR2: SGHDN, FVKESK. CDR3 in DNA: TGTGCCAGCAGCCTGGGACAGAGCTATGAAAAACTGTTTTTT. It specifies CASSLGQSYEKLFF.

The J gene is TRBJ1-2, the V gene TRBV6-1; D unresolved. V was clipped by 1 base and J by 4 bases, with 10 bases between them. Germline V CDR1 and CDR2: MNHNS, SASEGT. The CDR3 consists of 14 residues. The CDR3 region has the DNA TGTGCCAGCAGTGAAGAGGCGGCTTCCTATGGCTACACCTTC. Translated: CASSEEAASYGYTF.

V gene TRBV6-1 combines with J gene TRBJ2-7; tentatively, D is TRBD1 (6 bases). Germline V gene sequence: CDR1 MNHNS, CDR2 SASEGT. The V and J ends lost 4 bases and 3 bases respectively, with 7 bases between them. This CDR3 comprises 12 residues. The CDR3 DNA sequence: TGTGCCAGCAGTGGGACAGACTACGAGCAGTACGTC. Its protein product is CASSGTDYEQYV.

The chain is built from TRBV11-2 and TRBJ1-1; TRBD1 might be the D (6 bases). The CDR3 length is 18 residues. Trimming took 3 bases from V and 1 from J, leaving 21 bases between them. Germline-derived CDR1 and CDR2 are SGHAT and FQNNGV. CDR3 protein: CASSFRGRGGHPNTEAFF. As DNA, the CDR3 is TGTGCCAGCAGCTTCAGAGGACGGGGGGGACATCCGAACACTGAAGCTTTCTTT.

The V call is TRBV5-6, the J call TRBJ2-7, with a possible D match to TRBD2 (5 bases). Trimming cost V 3 bases and J 3 bases, with 7 bases left between them. CDR1 is SGHDT and CDR2 is YYEEEE in the germline V gene. The CDR3 contains 12 residues. CDR3 nucleotides: TGTGCCAGCAGCTGGGAGCACTACGAGCAGTACTTC. It translates to CASSWEHYEQYF.

The chain uses TRBV19 and TRBJ1-4; TRBD1 agrees at 8 bases. V lost 5 bases to trimming and J lost 7 bases; unmatched junction nucleotides: 6. The CDR3 is 14 amino acids. In germline, CDR1 is LNHDA, CDR2 SQIVND (reference sequence). As DNA, the CDR3 is TGTGCCAGTAGTCTGACAGGGGACCTTGAAAAACTGTTTTTT. Translating gives CASSLTGDLEKLFF. Using reference TRBV19 and TRBJ1-4 for the parts outside the CDR3, the full variable domain is DGGITQSPKYLFRKEGQNVTLSCEQNLNHDAMYWYRQDPGQGLRLIYYSQIVNDFQKGDIAEGYSVSREKKESFPLTVTSAQKNPTAFYLCASSLTGDLEKLFFGSGTQLSVL.

V gene TRBV19 combines with J gene TRBJ1-5; 9 bases are a match to TRBD1. CDR1 is LNHDA and CDR2 is SQIVND in the germline V gene (reference sequence). There are 16 residues in the CDR3. The ends lost 1 base at V and 1 base at J; junction bases unmatched: 2. For the CDR3, the DNA is TGTGCCAGTAGTATAGTAGGGACAGGGAGCAATCAGCCCCAGCATTTT. Its protein is CASSIVGTGSNQPQHF.

The J gene is TRBJ2-3, the V gene TRBV27; 7 nucleotides agree with TRBD2. CDR3 length equals 16 residues. Germline assignment: CDR1 MNHEY and CDR2 SMNVEV (reference sequence). V shed 1 base and J 1 base; nucleotides not matched to a gene: 5. The DNA for the CDR3 is TGTGCCAGCAGTTTATTTGGCGGGGGAGGCACAGATACGCAGTATTTT. Its translation: CASSLFGGGGTDTQYF.

The CDR3 protein is CASSDMADREKLFF. CDR3 sequence (DNA): TGTGCCAGCAGTGATATGGCGGATCGGGAAAAACTGTTTTTT. The chain couples TRBV2 to TRBJ1-4; D ambiguous. The germline CDR1 and CDR2 sequences are SNHLY and FYNNEI. The V end lost 3 bases, the J end lost 8 bases, and 13 bases lay between the germline ends. The CDR3 sequence is 14 residues long.

This chain links TRBV13 with TRBJ1-3, with TRBD1 matching 9 bases. This CDR3 is 18 amino acids long. The germline CDR1 and CDR2 sequences are PRHDT and FYEKMQ (reference sequence). V trimming: 5 bases; J trimming: 2 bases; junction bases outside the gene matches: 13. The CDR3 loop is CASSPRWDRDPTGNTIYF. The CDR3 DNA sequence: TGTGCCAGCAGCCCTCGGTGGGACAGGGATCCGACTGGAAACACCATATATTTT.

J is TRBJ2-1 and V is TRBV19; 12 bases are a match to TRBD2. The germline V gene has CDR1 LNHDA and CDR2 SQIVND (reference sequence). This CDR3 spans 16 amino acids. Trimming at V came to 2 bases and at J to 8 bases, leaving 7 bases not matched to a gene. The CDR3 region is CASSIRLAGEAYEQFF. In DNA form, the CDR3 reads TGTGCCAGTAGTATACGACTAGCGGGGGAGGCGTATGAGCAGTTCTTC.

The chain couples TRBV4-1 to TRBJ1-1; 7 bases align to TRBD1. Per the germline V gene, CDR1 is MGHRA and CDR2 is YSYEKL. This CDR3 spans 14 amino acids. J lost 3 bases, V lost 3 bases, and 4 bases had no gene match. CDR3 region: CASSQTGIYTEAFF. As DNA, the CDR3 is TGCGCCAGCAGCCAGACAGGGATATACACTGAAGCTTTCTTT.

The gene calls are TRBV29-1 and TRBJ2-5, with 7 bases that match TRBD1. The CDR3 sequence is 14 residues long. Per germline, CDR1 SQVTM and CDR2 ANQGSEA. Losses at the gene ends were 0 bases for V and 4 bases for J; bases not matched to a gene: 5. The CDR3 loop reads CSVEDRGGLETQYF. The CDR3 coding sequence is TGCAGCGTTGAAGATAGAGGGGGCTTAGAGACCCAGTACTTC.

This rearrangement joins TRBV30 to TRBJ1-5, with D possibly TRBD1 on 6 matching bases. There are 16 residues in the CDR3. Between the trimmed V and J ends, which lost 2 bases and 7 bases, there was a span of 21 bases. The germline CDR1 and CDR2 sequences are GTSNPN and SVGIG (reference sequence). CDR3 bases: TGTGCCTGGAGTTATGGGGGCGCCGGCTTCGGGCAGCCCCAGCATTTT. Protein: CAWSYGGAGFGQPQHF. The whole variable domain, filled in from reference TRBV30 and TRBJ1-5, reads SQTIHQWPATLVQPVGSPLSLECTVEGTSNPNLYWYRQAAGRGLQLLFYSVGIGQISSEVPQNLSASRPQDRQFILSSKKLLLSDSGFYLCAWSYGGAGFGQPQHFGDGTRLSIL.

The chain carries TRBV6-5 and TRBJ2-7; D remains unclear. Germline lookup yields CDR1 MNHEY and CDR2 SVGAGI. Between the trimmed V and J ends, which lost 2 bases and 2 bases, there was a span of 10 bases. This CDR3 region has 14 residues. CDR3 in DNA: TGTGCCAGCAGTTACGTGCAGGATACCTACGAGCAGTACTTC. Its protein product is CASSYVQDTYEQYF.